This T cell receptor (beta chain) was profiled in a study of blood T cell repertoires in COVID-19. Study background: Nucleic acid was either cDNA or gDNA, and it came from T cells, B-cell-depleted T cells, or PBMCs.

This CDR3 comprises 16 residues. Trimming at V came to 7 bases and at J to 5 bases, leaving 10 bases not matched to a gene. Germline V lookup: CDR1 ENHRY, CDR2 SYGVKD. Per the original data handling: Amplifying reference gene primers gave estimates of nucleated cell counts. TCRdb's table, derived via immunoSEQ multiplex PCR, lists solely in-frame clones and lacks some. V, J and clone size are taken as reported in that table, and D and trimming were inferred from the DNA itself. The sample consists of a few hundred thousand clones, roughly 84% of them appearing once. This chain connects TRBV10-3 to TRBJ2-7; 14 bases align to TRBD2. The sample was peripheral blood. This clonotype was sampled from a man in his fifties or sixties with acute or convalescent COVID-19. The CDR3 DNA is TGTGCCATCACCGAACGGGGACTAGCGGGAGATGACGAGCAGTACTTC. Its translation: CAITERGLAGDDEQYF.